The next 12 T cell receptor beta chains were all read from a single sample in a study of cytomegalovirus exposure and HLA in healthy donors. Primers: 60 Vbeta forward and 13 Jbeta reverse. Profiling relied on immunoSEQ multiplex PCR, and the TCRdb table lists in-frame clones only, not all of them. Here the sample spans approximately 90,000 clones, around three quarters being singletons. Sequencing was performed on PBMCs. The receptor source for this set is a woman in her fifties or sixties in good health and CMV-seropositive.

The chain recombines TRBV7-9 with TRBJ1-3, with D unresolved. V was cut by 1 base and J by 4 bases, with 14 bases left in between. This CDR3 region has 16 residues. Germline V gives CDR1 SEHNR, CDR2 FQNEAQ (reference sequence). CDR3: CASSLGRRTRGNTIYF. In nucleotides, the CDR3 is TGTGCCAGCAGCTTAGGTAGGAGGACGCGAGGAAACACCATATATTTT.

The gene calls are TRBV28 and TRBJ2-4, with 7 bases matching TRBD1. The CDR3 totals 15 residues. With V trimmed by 10 bases and J by 1 base, 10 bases remained unmatched. Germline V lookup: CDR1 MDHEN, CDR2 SYDVKM. The CDR3 nucleotides read TGTGCCACCACGGACAGGCAGGGCGCCAAAAACATTCAGTACTTC. This encodes CATTDRQGAKNIQYF.

In the case of this clone: A read error may produce the germline difference seen at one junction end. The chain uses TRBV7-7 and TRBJ2-1, with D perhaps matching TRBD2 (6 bases). CDR1 and CDR2 from the germline V gene are SSHAT and FNYEAQ (reference sequence). This CDR3 is 13 amino acids long. CDR3 sequence: CASSLAEKDVQFF. The CDR3 DNA follows: TGTGCTAGCAGCTTAGCGGAGAAGGATGTACAGTTCTTC.

CDR3: CASRSLRGFEQFF. The CDR3 region has the DNA TGCGCCAGCAGGTCCTTAAGGGGTTTTGAGCAGTTCTTC. V and J are TRBV23-1 and TRBJ2-1; perhaps TRBD1 as D (5 bases). TRBV23-1 is designated an ORF whose function remains uncertain. There are 13 residues in the CDR3. Deletions cut 6 bases from V and 9 bases from J, with 15 bases between.

The chain recombines TRBV4-1 with TRBJ2-3; 8 nucleotides agree with TRBD2. V was pared by 1 base and J by 5 bases, with 8 bases of the junction left unmatched. This CDR3 is built from 16 residues. Germline V gene lookup returns CDR1 MGHRA and CDR2 YSYEKL. The CDR3 spells CASSQGAGVPLDTQYF. CDR3 DNA: TGCGCCAGCAGCCAAGGAGCGGGAGTGCCCCTAGATACGCAGTATTTT.

The V gene is TRBV19, the J gene TRBJ2-5; D gene unclear. Germline V CDR1 and CDR2: LNHDA, SQIVND (reference sequence). V was cut by 5 bases and J by 5 bases, with 9 bases left in between. The CDR3 contains 12 residues. The CDR3 sequence is CASSSEPETQYF. The CDR3 DNA is TGTGCCAGTAGTTCGGAGCCGGAGACCCAGTACTTC.

J is TRBJ2-7 and V is TRBV5-4; D is perhaps TRBD1 (6 bases). With 0 bases removed from V and 1 base from J, the gap between germline ends came to 11 bases. This CDR3 has 15 amino acids. Germline V gene data show CDR1 as SGHNT and CDR2 as YYREEE (reference sequence). DNA for the CDR3: TGTGCCAGCAGCTTGGGTAGGGGGTGGTCCTACGAGCAGTACTTC. Its protein product is CASSLGRGWSYEQYF.

The chain links TRBV29-1 to TRBJ2-7, with D unresolved. This CDR3 comprises 10 residues. The germline CDR1 and CDR2 sequences are SQVTM and ANQGSEA. Trimming shortened V by 4 bases and J by 4 bases, and 5 bases separated the two germline ends. As DNA, the CDR3 is TGCAGCGTTGTTTCTTACGAGCAGTACTTC. This encodes CSVVSYEQYF.

The chain joins TRBV9 to TRBJ2-7, with 8 bases lining up with TRBD2. Germline values: CDR1 SGDLS, CDR2 YYNGEE. Trimming removed 5 bases from V and 2 bases from J; junction bases left unmatched: 6. The CDR3 is made up of 14 amino acids. The CDR3 DNA reads as TGTGCCAGCAGTCGAGCGGGGGCCCCCTACGAGCAGTACTTC. Encoded protein: CASSRAGAPYEQYF.

The chain has TRBV7-2 and TRBJ2-2, with 12 positions matching TRBD2. CDR1 and CDR2 (germline): SGHTA, FQGNSA. V shed 5 bases and J 6 bases; nucleotides not matched to a gene: 7. The CDR3 is 16 amino acids. This CDR3 reads CASSASTSGSSGELFF. CDR3 coding DNA: TGTGCCAGCAGCGCCTCGACTAGCGGGAGCTCCGGGGAGCTGTTTTTT.

Notes on this clone: This CDR3 is also generated by other DNA sequences in the sample. The V call is TRBV19, the J call TRBJ1-5; 11 nucleotides agree with TRBD1. The CDR3 is made up of 17 amino acids. The junction had 13 bases not matched to a gene; V was cut back by 8 bases and J by 4 bases. CDR1 is LNHDA, CDR2 SQIVND, per germline (reference sequence). DNA for the CDR3: TGTGCCAGTTCAAAGCCACCGGGACAGGGGGATAATCAGCCCCAGCATTTT. It is translated as CASSKPPGQGDNQPQHF.

V and J are TRBV11-2 and TRBJ2-3; TRBD2 agrees at 11 bases. The J segment lost 6 bases and the V segment lost 5 bases, leaving 10 bases of the junction unmatched. The CDR3 runs to 16 residues. CDR1 SGHAT and CDR2 FQNNGV come from the germline V gene. This CDR3 reads CASSLGVAGGRDTQYF. The CDR3 DNA is TGTGCCAGCAGCCTAGGGGTAGCGGGAGGGAGGGATACGCAGTATTTT.